A selection of T cell receptor beta chains follows, all from one sample in a study of cytomegalovirus exposure and HLA in healthy donors. The data were produced by immunoSEQ multiplex PCR, yet TCRdb's version contains in-frame clones alone and is incomplete. The sample has approximately 53,000 clones; 92% are singletons. Sample: PBMCs. The receptors here all came from a man between 18 and 29 years old in good health and CMV-seronegative. CDR3s include the opening cysteine and the closing phenylalanine or tryptophan. The order of the fields is D gene, CDR3 length, J gene, V gene, clone size, CDR3 DNA, CDR3 protein. D genes are given only for firm matches. Clone size is given for some rows only: seen once, a few or many times, or a class if the clone is expanded.

D: TRBD2
length: 16
J: TRBJ2-5
V: TRBV6-5
size: NA
DNA: TGTGCCAGCAGTTACTCACTAGCGGGAGCGAGGGAGACCCAGTACTTC
CDR3: CASSYSLAGARETQYF

D: TRBD1
length: 14
J: TRBJ2-7
V: TRBV18
size: NA
DNA: TGTGCCAGCTCACGCCCCGGGACAGTATACGAGCAGTACTTC
CDR3: CASSRPGTVYEQYF

D: TRBD2
length: 17
J: TRBJ2-4
V: TRBV4-2
size: NA
DNA: TGTGCCAGCAGCCATGATAGGACTAGCGGCTTCAAAAACATTCAGTACTTC
CDR3: CASSHDRTSGFKNIQYF

D: TRBD2
length: 13
J: TRBJ2-2
V: TRBV29-1
size: NA
DNA: TGCAGCTCCAAGCTAGCGGGGGACGGGGAGCTGTTTTTT
CDR3: CSSKLAGDGELFF

D: NA
length: 15
J: TRBJ2-3
V: TRBV5-1
size: NA
DNA: TGCGCCAGCAGCTTGGCTGCAGGGTACACAGATACGCAGTATTTT
CDR3: CASSLAAGYTDTQYF

D: TRBD2
length: 15
J: TRBJ2-7
V: TRBV7-2
size: once
DNA: TGTGCCAGCAGCTTTAGCGGGGGACGGTTGGACGAGCAGTACTTC
CDR3: CASSFSGGRLDEQYF

D: TRBD2
length: 14
J: TRBJ2-5
V: TRBV27
size: NA
DNA: TGTGCCAGCAGTTTAACTAGCGGGCGGGAGACCCAGTACTTC
CDR3: CASSLTSGRETQYF

D: NA
length: 15
J: TRBJ2-7
V: TRBV19
size: NA
DNA: TGTGCCAGTAGTATGTCCGGGACTGGCTTCTACGAGCAGTACTTC
CDR3: CASSMSGTGFYEQYF

D: TRBD2
length: 16
J: TRBJ2-4
V: TRBV12-5
size: few
DNA: TGTGCTAGTGGTTCTCAAGCGGGAGAAGCCAAAAACATTCAGTACTTC
CDR3: CASGSQAGEAKNIQYF

D: TRBD2
length: 15
J: TRBJ2-1
V: TRBV18
size: NA
DNA: TGTGCCAGCTCACCAACAAGCGGGAGGCGCAATGAGCAGTTCTTC
CDR3: CASSPTSGRRNEQFF

D: TRBD2
length: 16
J: TRBJ2-7
V: TRBV15
size: once
DNA: TGTGCCACCAGCAGTAGACTAGCGGGAGATAGGTACGAGCAGTACTTC
CDR3: CATSSRLAGDRYEQYF

D: NA
length: 17
J: TRBJ1-3
V: TRBV9
size: NA
DNA: TGTGCCAGCAGCGGGAAGGGGGGGGAGCACTCTGGAAACACCATATATTTT
CDR3: CASSGKGGEHSGNTIYF

D: TRBD2
length: 16
J: TRBJ2-3
V: TRBV15
size: few
DNA: TGTGCCACCAGCAGCCGACTAGCAGATAGCACAGATACGCAGTATTTT
CDR3: CATSSRLADSTDTQYF

D: TRBD2
length: 16
J: TRBJ2-3
V: TRBV7-9
size: NA
DNA: TGTGCCAGCAGCTTAGGGACTAGCGGACTCACAGATACGCAGTATTTT
CDR3: CASSLGTSGLTDTQYF

D: NA
length: 11
J: TRBJ1-1
V: TRBV2
size: NA
DNA: TGTGCCTTATTGTTGAACACTGAAGCTTTCTTT
CDR3: CALLLNTEAFF

D: TRBD1
length: 13
J: TRBJ2-1
V: TRBV18
size: NA
DNA: TGTGCCAGCTCGGGAGACAGGGCGAAAGAGCAGTTCTTC
CDR3: CASSGDRAKEQFF

D: NA
length: 17
J: TRBJ2-5
V: TRBV5-1
size: NA
DNA: TGCGCCAGCAGCTTGGCCGTCAGTGGGGCATGGGGAGAGACCCAGTACTTC
CDR3: CASSLAVSGAWGETQYF

D: NA
length: 14
J: TRBJ2-5
V: TRBV27
size: NA
DNA: TGTGCCAGCAGCCAAAGGAGCACCCAAGAGACCCAGTACTTC
CDR3: CASSQRSTQETQYF

D: TRBD2
length: 15
J: TRBJ2-7
V: TRBV28
size: once
DNA: TGTGCCAGCAGCCCCCGGGAGAGCGGGAGAGATGAGCAGTACTTC
CDR3: CASSPRESGRDEQYF

D: NA
length: 13
J: TRBJ2-5
V: TRBV11-2
size: NA
DNA: TGTGCCAGCGGGGGGACAGCAATGGAGGACCAGTACTTC
CDR3: CASGGTAMEDQYF

D: NA
length: 11
J: TRBJ2-2
V: TRBV5-1
size: NA
DNA: TGCGCCAGCAGCTCCTCCGGGGAGCTGTTTTTT
CDR3: CASSSSGELFF

D: NA
length: 13
J: TRBJ2-3
V: TRBV2
size: NA
DNA: TGTGCCAGCAGATGGTCCCGGGAAGATACGCAGTATTTT
CDR3: CASRWSREDTQYF

D: NA
length: 14
J: TRBJ2-5
V: TRBV6-1
size: NA
DNA: TGTGCCAGCAGTGGTGGACTGGGCCAAGAGACCCAGTACTTC
CDR3: CASSGGLGQETQYF

D: TRBD2
length: 16
J: TRBJ2-7
V: TRBV5-6
size: NA
DNA: TGTGCCAGCAGCCCCGTGGGGGCGGGAGGTTTTGGCGAGCAGTACTTC
CDR3: CASSPVGAGGFGEQYF

D: TRBD2
length: 17
J: TRBJ2-7
V: TRBV30
size: NA
DNA: TGTGCCTGGAGTGGGCAGTCCTGGACGGGAGGGCCGTGGGAGCAGTACTTC
CDR3: CAWSGQSWTGGPWEQYF

D: TRBD2
length: 15
J: TRBJ2-1
V: TRBV19
size: NA
DNA: TGTGCCAGTAGCCCAGGGACTAGCGGGTACAATGAGCAGTTCTTC
CDR3: CASSPGTSGYNEQFF

D: NA
length: 16
J: TRBJ1-3
V: TRBV11-3
size: NA
DNA: TGTGCCAGCAGCTCCCTCACAGGGTCCTCTGGAAACACCATATATTTT
CDR3: CASSSLTGSSGNTIYF

D: NA
length: 14
J: TRBJ2-1
V: TRBV7-3
size: NA
DNA: TGTGCCAGCAGCTTATCCCCCGAGGGTCGTGGGCAGTTCTTC
CDR3: CASSLSPEGRGQFF

D: NA
length: 13
J: TRBJ2-3
V: TRBV29-1
size: NA
DNA: TGCAGCGTTGAAGTCGGCGAGGGAGATACGCAGTATTTT
CDR3: CSVEVGEGDTQYF

D: TRBD1
length: 13
J: TRBJ2-7
V: TRBV13
size: NA
DNA: TGTGCCAGCAGCTACGACAGGGCCTACGAGCAGTACTTC
CDR3: CASSYDRAYEQYF

D: TRBD2
length: 15
J: TRBJ2-7
V: TRBV7-2
size: NA
DNA: TGTGCCAGCAGCTTATTTCTAGCGGGAGGTGTTGAGCAGTACTTC
CDR3: CASSLFLAGGVEQYF

D: NA
length: 14
J: TRBJ1-2
V: TRBV29-1
size: NA
DNA: TGCAGCGTTGTGTCCCCAGACAGGCGCTATGGCTACACCTTC
CDR3: CSVVSPDRRYGYTF

D: NA
length: 15
J: TRBJ2-3
V: TRBV7-8
size: NA
DNA: TGTGCCAGCAGCCTAAAAAGCGTTAGCACAGATACGCAGTATTTT
CDR3: CASSLKSVSTDTQYF

D: NA
length: 15
J: TRBJ2-2
V: TRBV5-4
size: NA
DNA: TGTGCCAGCAGAAAAAGGGGGACCCTTACCGGGGAGCTGTTTTTT
CDR3: CASRKRGTLTGELFF

D: NA
length: 16
J: TRBJ2-1
V: TRBV5-1
size: NA
DNA: TGCGCCAGCAGCTTTTCCTCTAGCAGATCCTACAATGAGCAGTTCTTC
CDR3: CASSFSSSRSYNEQFF

D: NA
length: 13
J: TRBJ2-3
V: TRBV19
size: NA
DNA: TGTGCCAGTAGTATACTGTTCCCAGATACGCAGTATTTT
CDR3: CASSILFPDTQYF

D: TRBD1
length: 16
J: TRBJ2-7
V: TRBV11-3
size: NA
DNA: TGTGCCAGCAGCTCACCCCCTGGGACAGGGCACTACGAGCAGTACTTC
CDR3: CASSSPPGTGHYEQYF

D: NA
length: 14
J: TRBJ2-7
V: TRBV7-9
size: NA
DNA: TGTGCCAGCAGTCGCGGGACAGACTCCTACGAGCAGTACTTC
CDR3: CASSRGTDSYEQYF

D: TRBD2
length: 19
J: TRBJ2-1
V: TRBV10-3
size: NA
DNA: TGTGCCATCAGTGAAGTCGAAGCGGGGGGGTATCGTCGGTACAATGAGCAGTTCTTC
CDR3: CAISEVEAGGYRRYNEQFF

D: NA
length: 15
J: TRBJ2-7
V: TRBV27
size: NA
DNA: TGTGCCAGCAGTTTACTAGACAGCCCTTCCTACGAGCAGTACTTC
CDR3: CASSLLDSPSYEQYF

D: NA
length: 15
J: TRBJ2-4
V: TRBV29-1
size: NA
DNA: TGCAGCGCCGAGGGGGCAGGGGGGCTTAGAAACATTCAGTACTTC
CDR3: CSAEGAGGLRNIQYF

D: NA
length: 14
J: TRBJ1-5
V: TRBV5-1
size: NA
DNA: TGCGCCAGCAGCTTGTCTGGCGGGGACCAGCCCCAGCATTTT
CDR3: CASSLSGGDQPQHF

D: TRBD1
length: 15
J: TRBJ1-2
V: TRBV5-1
size: once
DNA: TGCGCCAGCAGCCCAGGGGACAGGGGAGACTATGGCTACACCTTC
CDR3: CASSPGDRGDYGYTF

D: TRBD2
length: 19
J: TRBJ2-1
V: TRBV7-2
size: NA
DNA: TGTGCCAGCAGCGGAGGGACTAGCGGGAGTCGTGCGAGAAACAATGAGCAGTTCTTC
CDR3: CASSGGTSGSRARNNEQFF